This T cell receptor (beta chain) emerged from a study of monozygotic twins with inflammatory bowel disease. As to this clonotype: Its antigen remains unknown.

No DNA is given; TCRdb re-called the 5' RACE reads and lists each CDR3 protein once. Its clone listing holds around 380,000 distinct CDR3 sequences. Notes on the study in general: No difference was seen in repertoire similarity between concordant and discordant twins, possibly from limited power.

Sequenced sample: blood. This sequence was found in a human donor with ulcerative colitis or Crohn's disease, or a healthy co-twin of an affected twin (not recorded which).

CDR3 residues: CSASLGAGGRADTQYF. The chain employs TRBV20-1 and TRBJ2-3; TCRdb designates TRBD2, a call that cannot be tested without DNA. Germline V gives CDR1 DFQATT, CDR2 SNEGSKA (reference sequence). CDR3 size: 16 residues.